This entry lists 9 T cell receptor beta chains sequenced from one sample in a study of cytotoxic CD8 clonotypes in ibrutinib-treated CLL. Sequencing was performed with immunoSEQ multiplex PCR; in TCRdb, only in-frame clones are kept and a portion is missing. The sample shows a few hundred thousand clones, approximately 80% of them seen only once. The sample was PBMCs, taken before ibrutinib treatment. Every receptor here comes from a human donor with chronic lymphocytic leukemia.

The rearrangement joins TRBV15 to TRBJ1-1, with D maybe TRBD1 (6 bases). CDR1 and CDR2 (germline): LNHNV, YYDKDF (reference sequence). The CDR3 has 14 residues. The germline V and J ends were trimmed by 4 bases and 7 bases, with 16 bases remaining between them. The CDR3 coding sequence is TGTGCCACCAGCATACAGGACAGCAGACGTGAAGCTTTCTTT. It translates to CATSIQDSRREAFF.

This clone came up once. The rearrangement joins TRBV18 to TRBJ1-2; D is uncertain. The CDR3 has 14 residues. V lost 2 bases to trimming and J lost 6 bases, with 13 bases between them. Looked up from germline, CDR1 is KGHSH and CDR2 is LQKENI. The CDR3: CASSPRWMSNGYTF. The CDR3 DNA reads as TGTGCCAGCTCACCAAGGTGGATGTCTAATGGCTACACCTTC.

With regard to this clone: The same CDR3 can be traced to other DNA sequences in this sample. The CDR3 DNA is TGTGCCAGCAGCTCGGGACTAGCGGGAGGCTACGAGCAGTACTTC. This sequence encodes CASSSGLAGGYEQYF. The chain carries TRBV7-2 and TRBJ2-7; the match to TRBD2 covers 15 bases. Trimming cost V 4 bases and J 3 bases; bases outside gene matches: 1. The CDR3 extends over 15 amino acids. CDR1 and CDR2 from the germline V gene are SGHTA and FQGNSA.

The chain recombines TRBV27 with TRBJ2-2, with D unresolved. V lost 3 bases and J 7 bases, leaving 12 bases between the germline ends. This CDR3 has 14 amino acids. The germline V gene has CDR1 MNHEY and CDR2 SMNVEV (reference sequence). DNA of the CDR3: TGTGCCAGCAGTTTTTTTGGTACCGTCGGGGAGCTGTTTTTT. Its protein product is CASSFFGTVGELFF.

The chain is built from TRBV7-8 and TRBJ1-3; D perhaps matches TRBD1 (6 bases). Germline CDR1 reads SGHVS; CDR2 reads FQNEAQ. CDR3 length: 17 residues. Trimming pared 0 bases from V and 0 bases from J, leaving 12 bases between. The CDR3 loop reads CASSLARTALSGNTIYF. In DNA form, the CDR3 reads TGTGCCAGCAGCTTAGCGCGGACAGCCCTCTCTGGAAACACCATATATTTT.

The genes are TRBV6-5 and TRBJ2-1; D call uncertain. CDR1 is MNHEY and CDR2 is SVGAGI in the germline V gene. Trimming left V 6 bases short and J 3 bases short, with 9 bases between. CDR3 length: 13 residues. The CDR3: CASSRTYYNEQFF. In DNA, the CDR3 is TGTGCCAGCAGCAGGACCTACTACAATGAGCAGTTCTTC.

About this clone itself: A junction boundary mismatches the germline segment, possibly from a read error. J is TRBJ1-1 and V is TRBV7-9, with D perhaps matching TRBD1 (5 bases). The germline CDR1 and CDR2 sequences are SEHNR and FQNEAQ (reference sequence). The CDR3 sequence is 11 residues long. In nucleotides, the CDR3 is TGTGCCAGCAGCTTAGGGGGGATGGTGCTCTTT. Its protein product is CASSLGGMVLF. The complete variable domain, with remaining parts taken from reference TRBV7-9 and TRBJ1-1, reads DTGVSQNPRHKITKRGQNVTFRCDPISEHNRLYWYRQTLGQGPEFLTYFQNEAQLEKSRLLSDRFSAERPKGSFSTLEIQRTEQGDSAMYLCASSLGGMVLFGQGTRLTVV.

The rearrangement links TRBV29-1 to TRBJ1-2; a possible D gene is TRBD1 (6 bases). Germline lookup yields CDR1 SQVTM and CDR2 ANQGSEA. The V and J ends lost 6 bases and 6 bases respectively, with 17 bases between them. CDR3 length: 13 amino acids. Here the CDR3 DNA reads TGCAGCGTCGCAAAGGGGGATGGAGATGGCTACACCTTC. As protein: CSVAKGDGDGYTF.

The rearrangement joins TRBV5-1 to TRBJ1-1, with a weak D call TRBD1 (5 bases). The CDR3 covers 15 residues. The ends were cut back, 3 bases at V and 2 bases at J, with 14 bases in the middle. Per the germline V gene, CDR1 is SGHRS and CDR2 is YFSETQ. The CDR3 DNA is TGCGCCAGCAGCTCATATCTGGGGGGTAACACTGAAGCTTTCTTT. It codes for CASSSYLGGNTEAFF. Full variable domain (remainder filled in from reference TRBV5-1 and TRBJ1-1): KAGVTQTPRYLIKTRGQQVTLSCSPISGHRSVSWYQQTPGQGLQFLFEYFSETQRNKGNFPGRFSGRQFSNSRSEMNVSTLELGDSALYLCASSSYLGGNTEAFFGQGTRLTVV.